The 4 T cell receptor beta chains below come from one sample, sequenced in a study of T cell responses to AZD1222 COVID-19 vaccine. Method: immunoSEQ multiplex PCR; TCRdb's copy keeps in-frame clones and lacks some. Altogether fewer than 120,000 clones are present, approximately 90% being singletons, with the ten largest covering 7.5% to 9%. The specimen comprised peripheral blood, sampled on day 0 of AZD1222 vaccination. Every receptor here comes from an adult in good health.

V and J are TRBV5-6 and TRBJ1-5, with D tentatively TRBD1 (5 bases). The CDR3 spans 15 residues. V was pared by 0 bases and J by 4 bases, with 11 bases between. Germline assignment: CDR1 SGHDT and CDR2 YYEEEE. As DNA, the CDR3 is TGTGCCAGCAGCTTGGCCCAGGGAGCAAATCAGCCCCAGCATTTT. Protein sequence: CASSLAQGANQPQHF. Full variable domain (outside the CDR3, taken from reference TRBV5-6 and TRBJ1-5): DAGVTQSPTHLIKTRGQQVTLRCSPKSGHDTVSWYQQALGQGPQFIFQYYEEEERQRGNFPDRFSGHQFPNYSSELNVNALLLGDSALYLCASSLAQGANQPQHFGDGTRLSIL.

V gene TRBV6-1 combines with J gene TRBJ2-7; TRBD1 agrees at 9 bases. The CDR3 runs to 15 residues. From germline, CDR1 is MNHNS and CDR2 SASEGT. With V trimmed by 2 bases and J by 3 bases, 5 bases remained unmatched. The CDR3 protein is CASSESGTGIYEQYF. The DNA of the CDR3 is TGTGCCAGCAGTGAAAGTGGGACAGGGATCTACGAGCAGTACTTC.

V gene TRBV24-1 combines with J gene TRBJ1-5; D is undetermined. The length of the CDR3 is 13 residues. V lost 3 bases to trimming and J lost 7 bases, with 9 bases between them. In germline, CDR1 is KGHDR, CDR2 SFDVKD. The CDR3 here is CATSDTGNQPQHF. DNA for the CDR3: TGTGCCACCAGTGATACGGGTAACCAGCCCCAGCATTTT.

The DNA of the CDR3 is TGTGCCAGCAGCTTAGGGAGGCTACCGGACAGGGGCGTGAACAATGAGCAGTTCTTC. It encodes CASSLGRLPDRGVNNEQFF. The chain carries TRBV13 and TRBJ2-1; 9 nucleotides agree with TRBD1. Germline CDR1 and CDR2: PRHDT and FYEKMQ (reference sequence). The V and J ends lost 0 bases and 5 bases, in that order; junction bases with no gene match: 14. The CDR3 is 19 residues long.